This T cell receptor beta chain was observed in a study of OX40 agonist ivuxolimab in advanced cancers. Study-wide context: One patient with hepatocellular carcinoma and two with cutaneous melanoma, three in all, had partial responses.

This clone was counted only a few times. Its cognate antigen is unknown. General study results and limits: Clonal expansion was seen in CD4+ and CD8+ blood T cells by week 6 at 0.1 to 3.0 mg/kg.

This CDR3 contains 13 residues. Germline CDR1 and CDR2: SNHLY and FYNNEI. The V end was cut by 8 bases, the J end by 3 bases, with 13 bases between. Profiling relied on immunoSEQ multiplex PCR, and the TCRdb table lists in-frame clones only, not all of them. This table holds some 41,000 clones, around 89% found once. The specimen comprised CD4+ or CD8+ T cells sorted from blood, sampled in a trial of the OX40 agonist ivuxolimab. The chain recombines TRBV2 with TRBJ1-1; the D is unclear. This TCR came from an adult with an advanced solid tumor such as melanoma, head and neck, liver or kidney cancer. CDR3 nucleotide sequence: TGTGCCAGCGTGAGAGAGTGGGACACTGAAGCTTTCTTT. It is translated as CASVREWDTEAFF.